Below, 21 T cell receptor beta chains from the same sample are listed, as sequenced in a study of shared clonotypes between healthy human individuals. Sequenced by immunoSEQ multiplex PCR; TCRdb stores in-frame clones only, minus some. Among about 2.4 million clones listed, over 85% were seen once. The sample consisted of naive CD4+ T cells from PBMCs. Subset described: CD45RA+ positively selected. The origin of the receptors is a man aged 18-30 years in good health. Some clones in this sample may be carry-over from other donors' samples.

V gene TRBV29-1 combines with J gene TRBJ1-1; D call uncertain. Trimming removed 7 bases from V and 1 base from J, with 10 bases in between. Germline V gene lookup returns CDR1 SQVTM and CDR2 ANQGSEA. The CDR3 contains 12 residues. CDR3 protein: CSGGPGNTEAFF. The CDR3 nucleotides read TGCAGCGGCGGACCAGGGAACACTGAAGCTTTCTTT.

The chain recombines TRBV2 with TRBJ2-1; TRBD1 matches 9 bases. Losses at the gene ends were 6 bases for V and 8 bases for J; bases not matched to a gene: 17. Germline V gene lookup returns CDR1 SNHLY and CDR2 FYNNEI. The CDR3 totals 17 residues. CDR3 nucleotides: TGTGCCAGCAGCCAGGATCCCCCGGGACAGGGTATAGATGAGCAGTTCTTC. Residues: CASSQDPPGQGIDEQFF. Together with reference TRBV2 and TRBJ2-1, the CDR3 gives the full variable domain: EPEVTQTPSHQVTQMGQEVILRCVPISNHLYFYWYRQILGQKVEFLVSFYNNEISEKSEIFDDQFSVERPDGSNFTLKIRSTKLEDSAMYFCASSQDPPGQGIDEQFFGPGTRLTVL.

The chain recombines TRBV4-3 with TRBJ1-2, with D tentatively TRBD1 (5 bases). This CDR3 region has 13 residues. Germline V gene data show CDR1 as LGHNA and CDR2 as YSLEER. The V gene lost 2 bases and the J gene lost 6 bases, with 10 bases spanning the gap. Written as DNA, the CDR3 is TGCGCCAGCAGCCAATCAGGGTCCCATGGCTACACCTTC. This codes for CASSQSGSHGYTF.

The rearrangement joins TRBV12-5 to TRBJ1-2; 9 bases match TRBD1. Germline V gene lookup returns CDR1 LGHNT and CDR2 FRNRAP. V trimming: 4 bases; J trimming: 7 bases; junction bases outside the gene matches: 7. CDR3 length: 14 amino acids. The CDR3 DNA follows: TGTGCTAGTGGTTCCGGACAGGGGTTCGGTGGCTACACCTTC. Its protein is CASGSGQGFGGYTF.

The V and J genes are TRBV7-2 and TRBJ2-7; 8 nucleotides agree with TRBD1. The CDR3 totals 15 residues. V lost 5 bases to trimming and J lost 2 bases; unmatched junction nucleotides: 8. Germline V gene sequence: CDR1 SGHTA, CDR2 FQGNSA. CDR3 bases: TGTGCCAGCAGCCAAAGGACAGGGCCAGCCTACGAGCAGTACTTC. It yields the protein CASSQRTGPAYEQYF.

This chain connects TRBV7-2 to TRBJ2-2, with D unclear. CDR3 length: 12 residues. V was trimmed by 5 bases and J by 9 bases, leaving 10 bases between them. CDR1 SGHTA and CDR2 FQGNSA come from the germline V gene. The CDR3: CASSPRGRELFF. The CDR3 DNA follows: TGTGCCAGCAGCCCGCGCGGAAGGGAGCTGTTTTTT.

Details on this clone: Mismatch with germline at one junction end may stem from a read error. The rearrangement links TRBV5-1 to TRBJ2-7, with D possibly TRBD1 on 6 matching bases. CDR3 length equals 16 residues. Germline assignment: CDR1 SGHRS and CDR2 YFSETQ. CDR3 nucleotides: TGCGCCAGCAGCTTGGCCGTGGACAGCAACTCCTACGAGCAGCACTTC. Its translation: CASSLAVDSNSYEQHF.

The rearrangement links TRBV19 to TRBJ1-2; 9 bases align to TRBD1. J gave up 6 bases and V 3 bases, and 11 bases lay outside the gene matches. CDR1 and CDR2 from the germline V gene are LNHDA and SQIVND (reference sequence). CDR3 length: 16 amino acids. CDR3 region: CASSMNGDRARDGYTF. In nucleotides, the CDR3 is TGTGCCAGTAGTATGAATGGGGACAGGGCGAGGGATGGCTACACCTTC.

This sequence joins TRBV28 and TRBJ1-1; a possible D gene is TRBD1 (5 bases). V was pared by 7 bases and J by 1 base, with 16 bases between. CDR3 size: 15 residues. CDR1 is MDHEN, CDR2 SYDVKM, per germline. The CDR3 region has the DNA TGTGCCAGCAATCCAGGGAGGTTTAGGAACACTGAAGCTTTCTTT. Translating it yields CASNPGRFRNTEAFF.

CDR3 region: CASSNLAVPSYNEQFF. DNA for the CDR3: TGCGCCAGCAGCAACTTAGCGGTACCATCCTACAATGAGCAGTTCTTC. The J gene is TRBJ2-1, the V gene TRBV5-1; weak D call: TRBD2 (6 bases). V was trimmed by 4 bases and J by 1 base, leaving 15 bases between them. The germline gives CDR1 SGHRS, CDR2 YFSETQ. The CDR3 totals 16 residues. The full variable domain, rest sourced from reference TRBV5-1 and TRBJ2-1, is KAGVTQTPRYLIKTRGQQVTLSCSPISGHRSVSWYQQTPGQGLQFLFEYFSETQRNKGNFPGRFSGRQFSNSRSEMNVSTLELGDSALYLCASSNLAVPSYNEQFFGPGTRLTVL.

The J gene is TRBJ2-1, the V gene TRBV2; D perhaps matches TRBD2 (5 bases). Germline CDR1 and CDR2: SNHLY and FYNNEI. This CDR3 contains 15 residues. Trimming cost V 5 bases and J 0 bases, with 11 bases left between them. In nucleotides, the CDR3 is TGTGCCAGCAGTACTGATCGGGGCTCCTACAATGAGCAGTTCTTC. As protein: CASSTDRGSYNEQFF.

The rearrangement uses TRBV18 and TRBJ2-2; 9 bases map to TRBD1. The V gene end was trimmed by 3 bases and the J gene end by 10 bases; junction bases not matched to a gene: 15. The CDR3 contains 17 residues. Germline-derived CDR1 and CDR2 are KGHSH and LQKENI. The CDR3 nucleotides are TGTGCCAGCTCACCGCTGCTACCCGGGACAGGGTTTGTGGAGCTGTTTTTT. As protein: CASSPLLPGTGFVELFF.

This clone has only one observation. This chain connects TRBV14 to TRBJ1-1; D is unclear. Germline loops: CDR1 SGHDN, CDR2 FVKESK. With 3 bases removed from V and 10 bases from J, the gap between germline ends came to 18 bases. The CDR3 loop spans 14 amino acids. CDR3: CASSQGIGPLGAFF. The DNA of the CDR3 is TGTGCCAGCAGCCAGGGCATAGGCCCGCTGGGAGCTTTCTTT.

The rearrangement uses TRBV28 and TRBJ2-2; 7 bases are shared with TRBD1. The ends lost 4 bases at V and 6 bases at J; junction bases unmatched: 8. Germline loops: CDR1 MDHEN, CDR2 SYDVKM. The CDR3 extends over 15 amino acids. CDR3 protein: CASSSRQGVPGELFF. The CDR3 DNA reads as TGTGCCAGCAGTTCACGACAGGGTGTGCCCGGGGAGCTGTTTTTT. The entire variable domain, with the rest obtained from reference TRBV28 and TRBJ2-2, is as follows: DVKVTQSSRYLVKRTGEKVFLECVQDMDHENMFWYRQDPGLGLRLIYFSYDVKMKEKGDIPEGYSVSREKKERFSLILESASTNQTSMYLCASSSRQGVPGELFFGEGSRLTVL.

A few counts support this clone. The rearrangement links TRBV18 to TRBJ1-4; D ambiguous. This CDR3 contains 14 residues. Germline CDR1 is KGHSH and CDR2 is LQKENI. V was cut by 0 bases and J by 8 bases, with 10 bases left in between. The CDR3 protein is CASSPPVFGEKLFF. For the CDR3, the DNA is TGTGCCAGCTCACCACCAGTCTTCGGGGAAAAACTGTTTTTT.

The chain uses TRBV5-1 and TRBJ2-5; 9 nucleotides line up with TRBD1. The V and J ends lost 9 bases and 4 bases, in that order; junction bases with no gene match: 10. The CDR3 spans 14 residues. Germline V gene sequence: CDR1 SGHRS, CDR2 YFSETQ. CDR3 DNA: TGCGCCACCAAGGGACAGGGAAGTTCAGAGACCCAGTACTTC. Residues: CATKGQGSSETQYF.

The chain uses TRBV10-3 and TRBJ2-3; D is unclear. The CDR3 is made up of 14 amino acids. Germline CDR1 is ENHRY and CDR2 is SYGVKD. With 7 bases removed from V and 6 bases from J, the gap between germline ends came to 17 bases. In DNA, the CDR3 is TGTGCCATCAAAAGAGCCGAATTAGGGGATACGCAGTATTTT. It codes for CAIKRAELGDTQYF.

The V call is TRBV28, the J call TRBJ2-3; TRBD1 matches at 7 bases. CDR3 length: 16 amino acids. Germline loops: CDR1 MDHEN, CDR2 SYDVKM. J lost 0 bases, V lost 7 bases, and 10 bases had no gene match. The chain's CDR3 is CASTSGGSTSTDTQYF. CDR3 nucleotide sequence: TGTGCCAGCACCTCAGGGGGAAGCACTAGCACAGATACGCAGTATTTT.

The chain recombines TRBV7-2 with TRBJ1-4; tentative D call: TRBD1 (5 bases). Germline CDR1 is SGHTA and CDR2 is FQGNSA. Trimming pared 2 bases from V and 2 bases from J, leaving 15 bases between. CDR3 length: 17 residues. In nucleotides, the CDR3 is TGTGCCAGCAGCTTACGGGGGTCCCTACTCACTAATGAAAAACTGTTTTTT. It translates to CASSLRGSLLTNEKLFF.

The chain employs TRBV6-4 and TRBJ1-5; 9 bases match TRBD1. Per germline, CDR1 MRHNA and CDR2 SNTAGT. Trimming at V came to 6 bases and at J to 0 bases, leaving 3 bases not matched to a gene. This CDR3 spans 15 amino acids. The CDR3 reads CASSATGGSNQPQHF. DNA of the CDR3: TGTGCCAGCAGCGCGACAGGGGGTAGCAATCAGCCCCAGCATTTT.

V and J are TRBV5-1 and TRBJ2-7; perhaps TRBD2 as D (6 bases). The length of the CDR3 is 14 residues. V was trimmed by 4 bases and J by 3 bases, leaving 14 bases between them. Per the germline V gene, CDR1 is SGHRS and CDR2 is YFSETQ. CDR3 residues: CASSAGLPRYEQYF. In DNA form, the CDR3 reads TGCGCCAGCAGCGCGGGACTGCCACGCTACGAGCAGTACTTC.